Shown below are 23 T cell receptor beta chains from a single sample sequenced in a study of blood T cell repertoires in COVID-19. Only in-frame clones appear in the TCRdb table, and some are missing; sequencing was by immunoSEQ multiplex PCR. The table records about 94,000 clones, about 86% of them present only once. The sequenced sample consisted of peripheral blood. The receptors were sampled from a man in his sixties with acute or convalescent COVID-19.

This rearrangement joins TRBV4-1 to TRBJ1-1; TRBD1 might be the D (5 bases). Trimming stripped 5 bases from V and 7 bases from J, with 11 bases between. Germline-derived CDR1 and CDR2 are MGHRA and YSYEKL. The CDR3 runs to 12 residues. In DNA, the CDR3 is TGCGCCAGCAGCTCGAACAGGTATGAAGCTTTCTTT. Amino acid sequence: CASSSNRYEAFF.

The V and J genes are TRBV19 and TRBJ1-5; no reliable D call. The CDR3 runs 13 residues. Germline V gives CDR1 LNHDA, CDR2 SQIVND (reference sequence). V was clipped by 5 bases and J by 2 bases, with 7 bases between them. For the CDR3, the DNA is TGTGCCAGTAGTTATCAGGGCAATCAGCCCCAGCATTTT. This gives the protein CASSYQGNQPQHF.

CDR3 sequence: CASSKGDPFTGELFF. CDR3 sequence (DNA): TGTGCCAGCAGTAAGGGGGATCCATTCACCGGGGAGCTGTTTTTT. The chain recombines TRBV7-7 with TRBJ2-2, with a weak D call TRBD1 (6 bases). Germline-derived CDR1 and CDR2 are SSHAT and FNYEAQ (reference sequence). Trimming removed 6 bases from V and 4 bases from J, with 15 bases in between. CDR3 length: 15 amino acids.

The CDR3, as DNA: TGTGCCAGCTCACCCCCAGGGGGCGAGAGGGGTACGCAGTATTTT. Translation: CASSPPGGERGTQYF. This chain links TRBV18 with TRBJ2-3; 8 bases are a match to TRBD1. With V trimmed by 3 bases and J by 8 bases, 10 bases remained unmatched. There are 15 residues in the CDR3. Germline V gene sequence: CDR1 KGHSH, CDR2 LQKENI.

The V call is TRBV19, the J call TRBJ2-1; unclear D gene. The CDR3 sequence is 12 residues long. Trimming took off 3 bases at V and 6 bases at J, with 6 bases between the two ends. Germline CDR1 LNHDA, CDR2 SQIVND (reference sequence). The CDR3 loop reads CASSMTGNEQFF. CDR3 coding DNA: TGTGCCAGTAGTATGACTGGCAATGAGCAGTTCTTC.

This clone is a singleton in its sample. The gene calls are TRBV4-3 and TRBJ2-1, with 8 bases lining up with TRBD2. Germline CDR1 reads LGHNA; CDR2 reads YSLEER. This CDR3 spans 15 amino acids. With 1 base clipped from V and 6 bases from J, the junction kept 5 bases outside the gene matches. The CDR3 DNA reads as TGCGCCAGCAGCCAAGCAAGGACTAGCCCCAATGAGCAGTTCTTC. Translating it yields CASSQARTSPNEQFF.

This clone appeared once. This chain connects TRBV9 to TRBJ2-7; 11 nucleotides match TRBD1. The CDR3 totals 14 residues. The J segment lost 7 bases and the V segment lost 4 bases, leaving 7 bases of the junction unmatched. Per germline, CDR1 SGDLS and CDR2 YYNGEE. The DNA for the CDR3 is TGTGCCAGCAGCCCCCGGACAGGGGGCGCGGAGCAGTACTTC. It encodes CASSPRTGGAEQYF.

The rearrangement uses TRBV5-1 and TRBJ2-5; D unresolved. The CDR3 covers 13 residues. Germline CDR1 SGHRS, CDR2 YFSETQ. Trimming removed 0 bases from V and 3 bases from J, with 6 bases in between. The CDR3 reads CASSLAEEETQYF. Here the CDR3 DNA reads TGCGCCAGCAGCTTGGCCGAGGAAGAGACCCAGTACTTC.

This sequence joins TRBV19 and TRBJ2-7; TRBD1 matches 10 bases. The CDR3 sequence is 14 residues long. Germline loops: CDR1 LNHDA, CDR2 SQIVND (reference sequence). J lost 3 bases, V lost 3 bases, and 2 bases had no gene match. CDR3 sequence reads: CASSMGTGDYEQYF. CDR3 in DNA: TGTGCCAGTAGTATGGGGACAGGGGACTACGAGCAGTACTTC. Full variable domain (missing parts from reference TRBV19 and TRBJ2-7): DGGITQSPKYLFRKEGQNVTLSCEQNLNHDAMYWYRQDPGQGLRLIYYSQIVNDFQKGDIAEGYSVSREKKESFPLTVTSAQKNPTAFYLCASSMGTGDYEQYFGPGTRLTVT.

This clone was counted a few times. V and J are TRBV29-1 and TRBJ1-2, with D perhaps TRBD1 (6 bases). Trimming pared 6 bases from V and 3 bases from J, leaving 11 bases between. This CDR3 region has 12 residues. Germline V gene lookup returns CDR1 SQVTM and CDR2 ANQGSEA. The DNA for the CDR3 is TGCAGCGTGGGGGCAGCTCACTATGGCTACACCTTC. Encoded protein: CSVGAAHYGYTF.

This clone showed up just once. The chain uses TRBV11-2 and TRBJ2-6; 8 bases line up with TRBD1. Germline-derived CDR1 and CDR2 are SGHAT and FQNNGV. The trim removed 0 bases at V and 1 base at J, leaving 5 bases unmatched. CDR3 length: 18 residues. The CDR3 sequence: CASSLEFGQGSGANVLTF. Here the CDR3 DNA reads TGTGCCAGCAGCTTAGAGTTCGGACAGGGATCTGGGGCCAACGTCCTGACTTTC. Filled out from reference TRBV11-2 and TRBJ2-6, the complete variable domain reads EAGVAQSPRYKIIEKRQSVAFWCNPISGHATLYWYQQILGQGPKLLIQFQNNGVVDDSQLPKDRFSAERLKGVDSTLKIQPAKLEDSAVYLCASSLEFGQGSGANVLTFGAGSRLTVL.

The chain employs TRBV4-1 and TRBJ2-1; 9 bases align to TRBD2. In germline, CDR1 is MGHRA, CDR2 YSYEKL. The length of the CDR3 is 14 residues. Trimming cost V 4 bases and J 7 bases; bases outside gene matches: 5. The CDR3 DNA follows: TGCGCCAGCAGCCCGGCGGGGGGGCCGAATGAGCAGTTCTTC. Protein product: CASSPAGGPNEQFF.

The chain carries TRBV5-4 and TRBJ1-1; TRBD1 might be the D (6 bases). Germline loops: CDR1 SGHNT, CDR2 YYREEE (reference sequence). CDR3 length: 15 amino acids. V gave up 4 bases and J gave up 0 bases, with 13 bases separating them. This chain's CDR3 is CASSTQGRLNTEAFF. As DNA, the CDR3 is TGTGCCAGCAGCACACAGGGACGGTTGAACACTGAAGCTTTCTTT.

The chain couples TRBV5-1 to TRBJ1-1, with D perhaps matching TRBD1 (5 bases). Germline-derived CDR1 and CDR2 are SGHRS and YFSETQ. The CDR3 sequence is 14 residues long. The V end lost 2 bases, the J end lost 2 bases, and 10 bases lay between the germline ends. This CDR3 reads CASSLSGHNTEAFF. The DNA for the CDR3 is TGCGCCAGCAGCTTATCAGGGCATAACACTGAAGCTTTCTTT. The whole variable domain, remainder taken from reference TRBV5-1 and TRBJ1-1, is KAGVTQTPRYLIKTRGQQVTLSCSPISGHRSVSWYQQTPGQGLQFLFEYFSETQRNKGNFPGRFSGRQFSNSRSEMNVSTLELGDSALYLCASSLSGHNTEAFFGQGTRLTVV.

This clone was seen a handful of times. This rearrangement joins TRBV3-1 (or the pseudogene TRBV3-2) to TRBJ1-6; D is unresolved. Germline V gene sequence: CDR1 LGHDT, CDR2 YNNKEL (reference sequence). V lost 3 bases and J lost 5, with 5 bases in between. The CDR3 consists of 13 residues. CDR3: CASSQTHNSPLHF. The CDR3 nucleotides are TGTGCCAGCAGCCAGACACATAATTCACCCCTCCACTTT.

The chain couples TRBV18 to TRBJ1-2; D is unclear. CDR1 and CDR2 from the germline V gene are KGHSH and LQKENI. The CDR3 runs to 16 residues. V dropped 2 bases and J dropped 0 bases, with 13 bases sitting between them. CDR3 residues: CASSPAPREANYGYTF. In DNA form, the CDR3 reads TGTGCCAGCTCACCAGCCCCGCGGGAAGCTAACTATGGCTACACCTTC. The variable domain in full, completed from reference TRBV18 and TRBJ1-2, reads NAGVMQNPRHLVRRRGQEARLRCSPMKGHSHVYWYRQLPEEGLKFMVYLQKENIIDESGMPKERFSAEFPKEGPSILRIQQVVRGDSAAYFCASSPAPREANYGYTFGSGTRLTVV.

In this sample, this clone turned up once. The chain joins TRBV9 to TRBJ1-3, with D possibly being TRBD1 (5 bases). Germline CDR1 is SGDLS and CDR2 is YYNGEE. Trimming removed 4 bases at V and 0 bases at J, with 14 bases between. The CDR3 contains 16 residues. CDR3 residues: CASSPLQVFSGNTIYF. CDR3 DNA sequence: TGTGCCAGCAGCCCCCTACAGGTTTTCTCTGGAAACACCATATATTTT.

CDR3 sequence reads: CATSDPGQGGMSQYF. The CDR3, as DNA: TGTGCCACCAGTGACCCTGGACAGGGGGGGATGTCCCAGTACTTC. This rearrangement joins TRBV24-1 to TRBJ2-5, with 10 bases lining up with TRBD1. The CDR3 length is 15 residues. With V trimmed by 4 bases and J by 9 bases, 10 bases remained unmatched. Germline values: CDR1 KGHDR, CDR2 SFDVKD.

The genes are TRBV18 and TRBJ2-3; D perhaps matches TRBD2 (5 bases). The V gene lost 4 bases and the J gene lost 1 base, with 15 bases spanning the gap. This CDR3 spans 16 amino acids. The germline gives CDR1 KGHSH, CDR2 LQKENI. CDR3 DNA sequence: TGTGCCAGCTCACTCGTAACTAGGCTAGGCACAGATACGCAGTATTTT. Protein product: CASSLVTRLGTDTQYF.

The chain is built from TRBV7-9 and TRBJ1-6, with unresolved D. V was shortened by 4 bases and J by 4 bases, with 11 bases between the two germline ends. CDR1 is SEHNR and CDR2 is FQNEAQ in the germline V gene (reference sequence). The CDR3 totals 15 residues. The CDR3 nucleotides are TGTGCCAGCAGCTCATCTCCAGGATATAATTCACCCCTCCACTTT. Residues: CASSSSPGYNSPLHF.

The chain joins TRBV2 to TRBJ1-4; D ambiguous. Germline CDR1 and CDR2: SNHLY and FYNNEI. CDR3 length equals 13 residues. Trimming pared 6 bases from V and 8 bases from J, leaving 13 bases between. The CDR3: CASREGWLEKLFF. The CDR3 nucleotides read TGTGCCAGCAGGGAGGGATGGTTGGAAAAACTGTTTTTT.

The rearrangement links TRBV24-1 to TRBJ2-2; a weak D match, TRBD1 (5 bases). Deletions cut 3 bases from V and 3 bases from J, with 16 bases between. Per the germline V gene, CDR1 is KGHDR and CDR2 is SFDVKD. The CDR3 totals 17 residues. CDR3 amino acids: CATSDTQGTPYTGELFF. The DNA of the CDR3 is TGTGCCACCAGTGATACTCAGGGCACCCCCTACACCGGGGAGCTGTTTTTT.

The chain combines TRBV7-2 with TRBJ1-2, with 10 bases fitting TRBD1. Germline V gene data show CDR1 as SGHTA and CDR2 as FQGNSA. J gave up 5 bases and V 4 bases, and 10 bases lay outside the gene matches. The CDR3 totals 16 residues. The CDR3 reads CASSSGGQGVNYGYTF. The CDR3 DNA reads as TGTGCCAGCAGCTCTGGCGGACAGGGGGTAAATTATGGCTACACCTTC.